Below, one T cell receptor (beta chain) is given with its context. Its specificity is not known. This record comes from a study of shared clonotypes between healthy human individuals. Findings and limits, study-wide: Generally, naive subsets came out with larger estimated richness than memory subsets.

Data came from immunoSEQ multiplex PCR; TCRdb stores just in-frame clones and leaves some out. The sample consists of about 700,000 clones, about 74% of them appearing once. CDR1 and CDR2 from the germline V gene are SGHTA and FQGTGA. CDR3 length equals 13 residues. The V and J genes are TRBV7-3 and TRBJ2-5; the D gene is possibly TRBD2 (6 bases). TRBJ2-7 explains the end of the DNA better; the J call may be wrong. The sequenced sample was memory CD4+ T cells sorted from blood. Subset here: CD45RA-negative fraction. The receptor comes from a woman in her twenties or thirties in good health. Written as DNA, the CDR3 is TGTGCCAGCAGCTTAAGGCCGGAGGGCGAGCAGTACTTC. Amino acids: CASSLRPEGEQYF.